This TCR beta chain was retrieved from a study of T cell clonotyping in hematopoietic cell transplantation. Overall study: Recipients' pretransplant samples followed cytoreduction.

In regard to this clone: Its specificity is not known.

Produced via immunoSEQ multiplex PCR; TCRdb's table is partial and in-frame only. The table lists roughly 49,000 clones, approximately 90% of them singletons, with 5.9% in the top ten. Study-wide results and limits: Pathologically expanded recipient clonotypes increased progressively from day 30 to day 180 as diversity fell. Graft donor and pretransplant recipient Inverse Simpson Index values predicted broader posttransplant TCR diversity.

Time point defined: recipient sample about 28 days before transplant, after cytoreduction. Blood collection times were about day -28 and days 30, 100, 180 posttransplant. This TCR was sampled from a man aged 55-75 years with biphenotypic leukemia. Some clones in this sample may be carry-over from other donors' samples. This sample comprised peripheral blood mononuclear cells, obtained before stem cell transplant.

Here the CDR3 DNA reads TGTGCCAGCGGGAGCGGAAACACCGGGGAGCTGTTTTTT. Its protein is CASGSGNTGELFF. The V call is TRBV28, the J call TRBJ2-2, with a weak D call TRBD2 (5 bases). The CDR3 length is 13 residues. Trimming removed 8 bases from V and 2 bases from J, with 9 bases in between. Germline CDR1 is MDHEN and CDR2 is SYDVKM.